The 27 T cell receptor beta chains presented below share a single source sample, sequenced in a study of blood T cell repertoires in COVID-19. This table comes from immunoSEQ multiplex PCR, and its TCRdb copy is limited to in-frame clones, with some not included. This table holds about 90,000 clones, more than 75% found once. Sequenced input: peripheral blood. These receptors were obtained from a human donor in a cohort sampled during active COVID-19.

The V gene is TRBV18, the J gene TRBJ2-5; D is undetermined. V shed 5 bases and J shed 3 bases, with 4 bases lying between them. Looked up from germline, CDR1 is KGHSH and CDR2 is LQKENI. The length of the CDR3 is 11 residues. The CDR3 DNA follows: TGTGCCAGCTCATCAAAAGAGACCCAGTACTTC. It translates to CASSSKETQYF.

The chain recombines TRBV7-3 with TRBJ2-5; 8 nucleotides align to TRBD2. CDR1 SGHTA and CDR2 FQGTGA come from the germline V gene. The CDR3 runs to 14 residues. J lost 1 base, V lost 2 bases, and 0 bases had no gene match. CDR3 nucleotide sequence: TGTGCCAGCAGCTTAGGACTAGCCCAAGAGACCCAGTACTTC. It specifies CASSLGLAQETQYF.

CDR3 bases: TGTGCCAGCAGCTTTAGCGGGGTTGAGACCCAGTACTTC. This translates into CASSFSGVETQYF. The chain employs TRBV7-7 and TRBJ2-5, with 8 positions matching TRBD2. This CDR3 has 13 residues. Trimming took 3 bases from V and 5 from J; bases not matched to a gene: 2. The germline gives CDR1 SSHAT, CDR2 FNYEAQ (reference sequence).

The gene calls are TRBV6-5 and TRBJ2-2, with D tentatively TRBD1 (5 bases). This CDR3 is 15 amino acids long. CDR1 MNHEY and CDR2 SVGAGI come from the germline V gene. The ends were cut back, 5 bases at V and 1 base at J, with 11 bases in the middle. CDR3 region: CASSPSGLNTGELFF. DNA for the CDR3: TGTGCCAGCAGTCCTTCAGGGTTGAACACCGGGGAGCTGTTTTTT.

This sequence joins TRBV5-5 and TRBJ2-7; TRBD2 matches at 8 bases. The CDR3 covers 16 residues. Germline V gene sequence: CDR1 SGHKS, CDR2 YYEKEE (reference sequence). V shed 2 bases and J 2 bases; nucleotides not matched to a gene: 9. The chain's CDR3 is CASSFVGSGAPYEQYF. The CDR3 DNA reads TGTGCCAGCAGCTTTGTAGGTAGCGGGGCACCCTACGAGCAGTACTTC. Supplemented by reference TRBV5-5 and TRBJ2-7, the full variable domain reads DAGVTQSPTHLIKTRGQQVTLRCSPISGHKSVSWYQQVLGQGPQFIFQYYEKEERGRGNFPDRFSARQFPNYSSELNVNALLLGDSALYLCASSFVGSGAPYEQYFGPGTRLTVT.

The rearrangement links TRBV6-5 to TRBJ1-1; tentative D call: TRBD1 (6 bases). V lost 6 bases and J 5 bases, leaving 16 bases between the germline ends. CDR1 and CDR2 (germline): MNHEY, SVGAGI. The CDR3 contains 14 residues. CDR3 region: CASSTGGGLTEAFF. In nucleotides, the CDR3 is TGTGCCAGCAGCACCGGGGGGGGGCTGACTGAAGCTTTCTTT.

J is TRBJ1-1 and V is TRBV18; D gene ambiguous. CDR1 KGHSH and CDR2 LQKENI come from the germline V gene. Trimming cost V 6 bases and J 4 bases, with 12 bases left between them. This CDR3 is built from 13 residues. CDR3 in DNA: TGTGCCAGCTCCCAGCGGACGGGCACTGAAGCTTTCTTT. Translation: CASSQRTGTEAFF.

In its sample, this clone was seen a few times. This chain uses TRBV19 with TRBJ2-2, with 14 bases matching TRBD2. CDR1 LNHDA and CDR2 SQIVND come from the germline V gene (reference sequence). The CDR3 runs to 18 residues. The J segment lost 6 bases and the V segment lost 1 base, leaving 7 bases of the junction unmatched. The CDR3 loop is CASSIGAGLAGVPGELFF. The CDR3 coding sequence is TGTGCCAGTAGTATAGGGGCGGGACTAGCGGGGGTCCCCGGGGAGCTGTTTTTT.

The J gene is TRBJ2-1, the V gene TRBV5-4, with 7 bases lining up with TRBD1. Per germline, CDR1 SGHNT and CDR2 YYREEE (reference sequence). V dropped 4 bases and J dropped 1; count of bases not matched to a gene: 11. This CDR3 is built from 17 residues. The CDR3 DNA follows: TGTGCCAGCAGCCCCGGTGGGACAGCACTTTCCTACAATGAGCAGTTCTTC. Translated, it gives CASSPGGTALSYNEQFF.

The chain uses TRBV5-6 and TRBJ1-6; 9 bases fit TRBD1. The trim removed 0 bases at V and 10 bases at J, leaving 5 bases unmatched. Germline lookup yields CDR1 SGHDT and CDR2 YYEEEE. This CDR3 contains 15 residues. The CDR3 region is CASSLGTGEYSPLHF. CDR3 in DNA: TGTGCCAGCAGCTTGGGGACAGGGGAATACTCACCCCTCCACTTT.

The gene calls are TRBV6-5 and TRBJ1-1; D gene unclear. V shed 6 bases and J shed 11 bases, with 16 bases lying between them. From germline, CDR1 is MNHEY and CDR2 SVGAGI. This CDR3 has 12 residues. The DNA for the CDR3 is TGTGCCAGCAGCCACCAAGAGGGCGCGGCTTTCTTT. As protein: CASSHQEGAAFF.

This clone was counted once. The chain combines TRBV11-3 with TRBJ2-2; D possibly corresponds to TRBD2 (5 bases). CDR3 length: 16 residues. Germline CDR1 is SGHNT and CDR2 is YENEEA. Trimming stripped 0 bases from V and 7 bases from J, with 15 bases between. The CDR3 DNA sequence: TGTGCCAGCAGCTTAGATATCAAGGGCGCGGGCGGGGAGCTGTTTTTT. It is translated as CASSLDIKGAGGELFF.

V is TRBV5-1 and J is TRBJ1-6, with D perhaps matching TRBD1 (6 bases). CDR3 size: 16 residues. The germline gives CDR1 SGHRS, CDR2 YFSETQ. Trimming pared 0 bases from V and 3 bases from J, leaving 10 bases between. The CDR3 spells CASSLDGGSYNSPLHF. The CDR3 DNA sequence: TGCGCCAGCAGCTTGGATGGGGGCAGCTATAATTCACCCCTCCACTTT.

The CDR3 sequence is CAWSGLAGGTGEQFF. The CDR3 region has the DNA TGTGCCTGGAGTGGTCTAGCGGGGGGTACAGGGGAGCAGTTCTTC. The V call is TRBV30, the J call TRBJ2-1, with 11 bases lining up with TRBD2. V dropped 1 base and J dropped 10; count of bases not matched to a gene: 9. The CDR3 spans 15 residues. Per the germline V gene, CDR1 is GTSNPN and CDR2 is SVGIG (reference sequence).

This clone was detected a few times. The chain is built from TRBV7-3 and TRBJ1-6; unclear D gene. The CDR3 extends over 13 amino acids. CDR1 is SGHTA and CDR2 is FQGTGA in the germline V gene. Trimming cost V 4 bases and J 6 bases, with 7 bases left between them. Here the CDR3 reads CASSSGSNSPLHF. Written as DNA, the CDR3 is TGTGCCAGCAGCTCCGGGTCTAATTCACCCCTCCACTTT.

CDR3 sequence reads: CAWSGTAYEQYF. The CDR3 DNA reads as TGTGCCTGGAGTGGGACAGCCTACGAGCAGTACTTC. This rearrangement joins TRBV30 to TRBJ2-7; weak D call: TRBD1 (6 bases). The CDR3 contains 12 residues. Germline CDR1 is GTSNPN and CDR2 is SVGIG (reference sequence). Trimming removed 1 base at V and 2 bases at J, with 6 bases between.

J is TRBJ2-1 and V is TRBV24-1, with 7 positions matching TRBD1. The CDR3 runs to 15 residues. Germline V gene data show CDR1 as KGHDR and CDR2 as SFDVKD. The junction had 8 bases not matched to a gene; V was cut back by 9 bases and J by 1 base. The CDR3 bases are TGTGCCACCGCGGCCGGGACAGCATCCTACAATGAGCAGTTCTTC. This translates into CATAAGTASYNEQFF.

The chain combines TRBV19 with TRBJ1-5, with TRBD1 matching 7 bases. Trimming at V came to 4 bases and at J to 5 bases, leaving 5 bases not matched to a gene. The CDR3 is 14 residues long. The germline gives CDR1 LNHDA, CDR2 SQIVND (reference sequence). CDR3 sequence: CASSTQGRHQPQHF. The CDR3 region has the DNA TGTGCCAGTAGTACACAGGGGAGGCATCAGCCCCAGCATTTT.

This chain links TRBV4-1 with TRBJ2-1; 13 bases line up with TRBD2. The CDR3 is made up of 20 amino acids. Germline lookup yields CDR1 MGHRA and CDR2 YSYEKL. With V trimmed by 4 bases and J by 0 bases, 12 bases remained unmatched. The CDR3 nucleotides are TGCGCCAGCAGCCGTAACGACGGACTAGCGGGGGCGAGCTCCTACAATGAGCAGTTCTTC. Protein: CASSRNDGLAGASSYNEQFF.

This clone was counted a single time. V gene TRBV15 combines with J gene TRBJ2-7; a weak D match, TRBD1 (6 bases). The CDR3 extends over 13 amino acids. Germline-derived CDR1 and CDR2 are LNHNV and YYDKDF (reference sequence). The V end lost 1 base, the J end lost 3 bases, and 7 bases lay between the germline ends. The CDR3 here is CATSRVDSYEQYF. The DNA of the CDR3 is TGTGCCACCAGCAGAGTGGACAGCTACGAGCAGTACTTC.

The chain recombines TRBV29-1 with TRBJ1-2; a weak D match, TRBD1 (6 bases). V gave up 6 bases and J gave up 0 bases, with 11 bases separating them. This CDR3 comprises 13 residues. Per germline, CDR1 SQVTM and CDR2 ANQGSEA. CDR3 sequence (DNA): TGCAGCGTGGGGGCAGGACCTAACTATGGCTACACCTTC. Translated: CSVGAGPNYGYTF.

This chain connects TRBV28 to TRBJ1-2; 10 bases are shared with TRBD1. The CDR3 sequence is 15 residues long. V lost 5 bases to trimming and J lost 6 bases; unmatched junction nucleotides: 9. Germline V CDR1 and CDR2: MDHEN, SYDVKM. This chain's CDR3 is CASSRPGTGEHGYTF. CDR3 in DNA: TGTGCCAGCAGTCGTCCGGGGACAGGGGAACATGGCTACACCTTC.

This chain joins TRBV4-2 and TRBJ1-2; 7 positions match TRBD1. Germline trimming cut 3 bases from V and 1 base from J; bases unmatched to any gene: 11. The CDR3 is made up of 17 amino acids. Looked up from germline, CDR1 is LGHNA and CDR2 is YNFKEQ. Here the CDR3 reads CASSQSDRTNLNYGYTF. The CDR3, as DNA: TGTGCCAGCAGCCAGTCGGACAGGACGAATCTTAACTATGGCTACACCTTC.

This chain links TRBV4-2 with TRBJ2-3, with 11 bases matching TRBD2. The CDR3 has 18 residues. V trimming: 4 bases; J trimming: 2 bases; junction bases outside the gene matches: 11. CDR1 and CDR2 from the germline V gene are LGHNA and YNFKEQ. The DNA for the CDR3 is TGTGCCAGCAGCCCTCAAAATCTAGCGGGGGGATACACAGATACGCAGTATTTT. Residues: CASSPQNLAGGYTDTQYF.

The chain uses TRBV3-1 (or the pseudogene TRBV3-2) and TRBJ2-6, with 7 bases identical to TRBD1. Per the germline V gene, CDR1 is LGHDT and CDR2 is YNNKEL (reference sequence). The ends lost 4 bases at V and 4 bases at J; junction bases unmatched: 16. The CDR3 is 19 amino acids. Written as DNA, the CDR3 is TGTGCCAGCAGCCGCCAGGGACAGTGGGGGAGAGCCGGGGCCAACGTCCTGACTTTC. Residues: CASSRQGQWGRAGANVLTF.

The J gene is TRBJ1-2, the V gene TRBV2; D is undetermined. Germline V CDR1 and CDR2: SNHLY, FYNNEI. There are 15 residues in the CDR3. Trimming shortened V by 1 base and J by 0 bases, and 9 bases separated the two germline ends. CDR3 sequence: CASSEGRAANYGYTF. CDR3 coding DNA: TGTGCCAGCAGTGAAGGAAGAGCGGCTAACTATGGCTACACCTTC.

This chain links TRBV27 with TRBJ1-1, with D perhaps matching TRBD1 (6 bases). V was trimmed by 0 bases and J by 2 bases, leaving 16 bases between them. In germline, CDR1 is MNHEY, CDR2 SMNVEV (reference sequence). The CDR3 has 17 amino acids. Here the CDR3 DNA reads TGTGCCAGCAGTTTATCATCGTCCTACAGGGTAAACACTGAAGCTTTCTTT. This translates into CASSLSSSYRVNTEAFF.